This T cell receptor beta chain originates from a study of identifying expanded T cells in peripheral blood. Sequenced by immunoSEQ multiplex PCR; TCRdb stores in-frame clones only, minus some. The data show roughly 84,000 clones, with about 90% seen just once and approximately 7% held by the top ten. Broader study findings: Over two and four weeks, about 15 and 19 clones changed, versus approximately 1.1 between replicates.

A remark on this clone: What it binds is unknown.

Collection occurred without any documented infections or immune events in donors. With 6 bases clipped from V and 4 bases from J, the junction kept 8 bases outside the gene matches. The CDR3 is made up of 14 amino acids. CDR1 and CDR2 (germline): MNHNS, SASEGT. Sequencing was carried out using blood. This TCR was sampled from a person between 18 and 69 years old in good health. The V gene is TRBV6-1, the J gene TRBJ1-2; 7 nucleotides align to TRBD1. As DNA, the CDR3 is TGTGCCAGCAGCTTAGGGACAGCCATCTATGGCTACACCTTC. The encoded protein is CASSLGTAIYGYTF.